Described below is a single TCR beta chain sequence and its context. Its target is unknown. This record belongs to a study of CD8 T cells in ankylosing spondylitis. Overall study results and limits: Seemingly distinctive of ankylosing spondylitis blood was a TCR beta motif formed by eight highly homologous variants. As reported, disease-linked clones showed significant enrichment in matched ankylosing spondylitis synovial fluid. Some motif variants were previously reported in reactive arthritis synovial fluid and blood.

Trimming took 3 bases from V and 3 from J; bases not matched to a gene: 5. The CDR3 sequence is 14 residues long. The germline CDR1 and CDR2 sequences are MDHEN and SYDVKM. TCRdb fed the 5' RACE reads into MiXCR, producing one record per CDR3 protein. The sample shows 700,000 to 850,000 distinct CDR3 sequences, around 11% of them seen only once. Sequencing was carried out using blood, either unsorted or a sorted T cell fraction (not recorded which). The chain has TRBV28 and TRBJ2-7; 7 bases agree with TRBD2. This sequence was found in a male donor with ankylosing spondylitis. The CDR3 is CASSFQGLNYEQYF. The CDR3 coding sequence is TGTGCCAGCAGTTTTCAGGGACTAAACTACGAGCAGTACTTC.